This T cell receptor beta chain stems from a study of technical replicates of blood from four donors. TCRdb's table, derived via immunoSEQ multiplex PCR, lists solely in-frame clones and lacks some. The profile shows roughly 57,000 clones, roughly 95% of them singletons. The CDR3 covers 16 residues. The V and J ends lost 0 bases and 0 bases respectively, with 6 bases between them. Germline CDR1 KGHSH, CDR2 LQKENI. The sample taken for sequencing was PBMCs. The chain combines TRBV18 with TRBJ1-6; the D is unclear. This receptor was identified in a human donor in good health. Some clones in this sample may be carry-over from other donors' samples. CDR3 coding DNA: TGTGCCAGCTCACCACCAGCCCGCTCCTATAATTCACCCCTCCACTTT. The encoded protein is CASSPPARSYNSPLHF.